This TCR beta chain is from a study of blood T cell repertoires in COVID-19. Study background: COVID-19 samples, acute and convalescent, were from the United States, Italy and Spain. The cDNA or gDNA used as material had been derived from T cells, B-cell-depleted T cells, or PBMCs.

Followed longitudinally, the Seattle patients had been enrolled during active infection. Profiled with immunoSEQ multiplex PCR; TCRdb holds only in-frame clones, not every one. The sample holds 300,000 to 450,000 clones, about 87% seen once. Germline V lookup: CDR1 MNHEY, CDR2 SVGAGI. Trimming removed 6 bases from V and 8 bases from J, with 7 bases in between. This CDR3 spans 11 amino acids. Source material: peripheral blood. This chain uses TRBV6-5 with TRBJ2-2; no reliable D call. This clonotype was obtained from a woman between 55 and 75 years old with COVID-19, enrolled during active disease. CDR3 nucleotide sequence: TGTGCCAGCAGCCCCTTAGGGGAGCTGTTTTTT. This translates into CASSPLGELFF.